The T cell receptor (beta chain) under discussion was sequenced for a study of cytomegalovirus exposure and HLA in healthy donors. The V gene end was trimmed by 5 bases and the J gene end by 5 bases; junction bases not matched to a gene: 6. This CDR3 contains 12 residues. In germline, CDR1 is GTSNPN, CDR2 SVGIG (reference sequence). In the case of this clone: Its specificity is not known.

The study ran its PCR with 60 Vbeta and 13 Jbeta primers. Using immunoSEQ multiplex PCR, the repertoire was profiled, and TCRdb retains in-frame clones only, with some absent. The data show 15,000 to 20,000 clones, with under 80% seen just once and more than 3% held by the top ten. General study findings and limits: Analysis performed later showed TCR beta chains linked to HLA being more clonally expanded than equally common others.

This chain joins TRBV30 and TRBJ2-7; the match to TRBD2 covers 7 bases. The source material was PBMCs. The sequence derives from a man between 18 and 29 years old in good health and CMV-seronegative. CDR3 in amino acids: CAWSRDYNEQYF. CDR3 coding DNA: TGTGCCTGGTCGAGGGACTACAACGAGCAGTACTTC.